The clone carrying this T cell receptor beta chain is labeled as medium-sized. V was clipped by 5 bases and J by 6 bases, with 8 bases between them. The germline CDR1 and CDR2 sequences are KGHDR and SFDVKD. This CDR3 is 12 amino acids long. The source of the sample is a study of CD8+CD57+ T cells in acquired aplastic anemia. Investigators profiled TCR beta VDJ and CDR3 from genomic DNA template. TCRdb itself ran the reads through MiXCR, one entry per CDR3 protein. The sample records 100,000 to 150,000 distinct CDR3 sequences, about 46% being singletons. Sequenced sample: sorted CD4+, CD8+, or CD8+CD57+ T cells (not recorded which) from PBMCs. V and J are TRBV24-1 and TRBJ2-3; no definite D call. The receptor was derived from a human donor in good health, serving as a control. DNA of the CDR3: TGTGCCACCAGTGGGCCCGGGGATACGCAGTATTTT. This translates into CATSGPGDTQYF.